A single sample gave rise to the 17 T cell receptor beta chains below, sequenced in a study of blood T cells in healthy people across ages. For the second PCR, which ran for about 7 to 11 cycles, a sample-barcoded 5' primer and a J-beta primer mix were used. TCRdb re-called the 5' RACE reads with MiXCR, one entry per CDR3 protein. The table includes about 970,000 distinct CDR3 sequences, roughly 51% detected once. Sequencing was carried out using blood. These TCRs come from a woman aged 55-69 years in good health.

V usage is TRBV7-2 and J usage is TRBJ2-1; D could derive from TRBD1 or TRBD2 (5 bases each). This CDR3 is 15 amino acids long. With 3 bases removed from V and 7 bases from J, the gap between germline ends came to 16 bases. Looked up from germline, CDR1 is SGHTA and CDR2 is FQGNSA. CDR3 DNA: TGTGCCAGCAGCTTCATCGGGGTTGGGGCAAATGAGCAGTTCTTC. It yields the protein CASSFIGVGANEQFF.

The genes are TRBV6-5 and TRBJ1-1; D remains ambiguous. The germline V and J ends were trimmed by 0 bases and 9 bases, with 14 bases remaining between them. Germline CDR1 and CDR2: MNHEY and SVGAGI. The CDR3 covers 14 residues. The CDR3 sequence is CASSYSSEEWKAFF. For the CDR3, the DNA is TGTGCCAGCAGTTACTCATCGGAGGAGTGGAAAGCTTTCTTT.

V is TRBV18 and J is TRBJ2-1, with 9 bases aligning to TRBD1. J lost 5 bases, V lost 3 bases, and 5 bases had no gene match. Germline V CDR1 and CDR2: KGHSH, LQKENI. CDR3 length: 15 residues. This CDR3 is CASSPPGQGHNEQFF. CDR3 nucleotides: TGTGCCAGCTCACCCCCGGGACAGGGTCACAATGAGCAGTTCTTC.

This clonotype occurred a few times. The J gene is TRBJ1-5, the V gene TRBV7-2, with D possibly being TRBD1 (5 bases). The CDR3 has 15 residues. CDR1 and CDR2 from the germline V gene are SGHTA and FQGNSA. With 3 bases removed from V and 3 bases from J, the gap between germline ends came to 12 bases. The DNA of the CDR3 is TGTGCCAGCAGCTTCGGGGGACGGCCCAATCAGCCCCAGCATTTT. This gives the protein CASSFGGRPNQPQHF.

For this clonotype: At one of its ends the junction is not consistent with the germline gene, which may arise from a read error. The J gene is TRBJ1-2, the V gene TRBV20-1, with 7 bases lining up with TRBD1. The CDR3 totals 13 residues. Germline CDR1 and CDR2: DFQATT and SNEGSKA (reference sequence). The CDR3 DNA reads as TGCAGTGCTGTGACAGGGAGTGTCTATGGCTACACCTTT. It yields the protein CSAVTGSVYGYTF.

This clonotype came up many times. The V call is TRBV4-1, the J call TRBJ2-7; D perhaps matches TRBD1 (6 bases). Trimming removed 4 bases at V and 6 bases at J, with 16 bases between. The CDR3 extends over 14 amino acids. The germline gives CDR1 MGHRA, CDR2 YSYEKL. The CDR3 coding sequence is TGCGCCAGCAGCCCTACAGGGTCTATACTCGAGCAGTACTTC. Encoded protein: CASSPTGSILEQYF.

CDR3 amino acids: CASSLGAGGGEQYF. The CDR3 DNA reads TGTGCCAGCAGCTTAGGTGCGGGAGGGGGCGAGCAGTACTTC. J is TRBJ2-7 and V is TRBV7-2, with 9 bases aligning to TRBD2. The CDR3 is 14 amino acids. The germline V gene has CDR1 SGHTA and CDR2 FQGNSA. J gave up 6 bases and V 1 base, and 4 bases lay outside the gene matches.

This chain joins TRBV6-5 and TRBJ2-4, with D possibly TRBD1 on 5 matching bases. The DNA end lines up better with TRBJ2-7; the J call may be wrong. The CDR3 covers 15 residues. CDR1 is MNHEY and CDR2 is SVGAGI in the germline V gene. The CDR3 sequence: CASTQRQGKSYEQYF. In DNA, the CDR3 is TGTGCCAGCACCCAGAGGCAGGGAAAAAGCTACGAGCAGTACTTC.

The chain recombines TRBV5-1 with TRBJ1-1; the D is unclear. V was clipped by 2 bases and J by 4 bases, with 24 bases between them. Germline lookup yields CDR1 SGHRS and CDR2 YFSETQ. The CDR3 extends over 18 amino acids. Here the CDR3 reads CASSLGGGRAQRFTEAFF. The DNA for the CDR3 is TGCGCCAGCAGCTTAGGTGGTGGGAGGGCCCAACGTTTCACTGAAGCTTTCTTT.

V is TRBV2 and J is TRBJ2-7, with 9 bases lining up with TRBD1. The CDR3 covers 21 residues. J gave up 2 bases and V 5 bases, and 25 bases lay outside the gene matches. The germline gives CDR1 SNHLY, CDR2 FYNNEI. The CDR3 is CASSSPGQGTGERDSTYEQYF. CDR3 nucleotides: TGTGCCAGCAGTTCCCCGGGACAGGGTACGGGAGAGAGGGATTCCACCTACGAGCAGTACTTC.

The V call is TRBV30, the J call TRBJ2-1, with 8 bases that match TRBD2. The germline CDR1 and CDR2 sequences are GTSNPN and SVGIG (reference sequence). V shed 0 bases, J shed 13 bases, and the junction held 5 bases outside the gene matches. CDR3 length equals 12 residues. The CDR3 loop reads CAWSVQLAVQFF. The CDR3 DNA is TGTGCCTGGAGTGTACAACTAGCGGTCCAGTTCTTC. The whole variable domain, filled in from reference TRBV30 and TRBJ2-1, reads SQTIHQWPATLVQPVGSPLSLECTVEGTSNPNLYWYRQAAGRGLQLLFYSVGIGQISSEVPQNLSASRPQDRQFILSSKKLLLSDSGFYLCAWSVQLAVQFFGPGTRLTVL.

The chain joins TRBV7-8 to TRBJ2-7, with D perhaps matching TRBD1 (6 bases). CDR1 and CDR2 (germline): SGHVS, FQNEAQ. V was shortened by 1 base and J by 12 bases, with 13 bases between the two germline ends. This CDR3 comprises 12 residues. For the CDR3, the DNA is TGTGCCAGCAGCTTAGAACCCAGGGGCACGTACTTC. This translates into CASSLEPRGTYF.

J is TRBJ2-5 and V is TRBV7-2; weak D call: TRBD1 (5 bases). Germline lookup yields CDR1 SGHTA and CDR2 FQGNSA. The CDR3 covers 14 residues. The V end was cut by 5 bases, the J end by 5 bases, with 15 bases between. The CDR3 bases are TGTGCCAGCAGCAAAGGGCTCAGGGTCGAGACCCAGTACTTC. This sequence encodes CASSKGLRVETQYF.

The genes are TRBV7-2 and TRBJ2-7, with 8 bases matching TRBD1. Looked up from germline, CDR1 is SGHTA and CDR2 is FQGNSA. This CDR3 region has 19 residues. V shed 2 bases and J 2 bases; nucleotides not matched to a gene: 17. The DNA for the CDR3 is TGTGCCAGCAGCTTACGGCCCCAAACTATGACAGGGGTCCCCTACGAGCAGTACTTC. This translates into CASSLRPQTMTGVPYEQYF.

The genes are TRBV19 and TRBJ1-5; maybe TRBD1 (6 bases). Trimming pared 7 bases from V and 4 bases from J, leaving 14 bases between. The CDR3 runs to 14 residues. Germline assignment: CDR1 LNHDA and CDR2 SQIVND (reference sequence). In DNA form, the CDR3 reads TGTGCCAGTATAAGCAGGGGAAGGAATCAGCCCCAGCATTTT. This translates into CASISRGRNQPQHF.

The chain joins TRBV11-1 to TRBJ2-1; D gene unclear. V was clipped by 5 bases and J by 6 bases, with 11 bases between them. This CDR3 is 13 amino acids long. Germline CDR1 SGHAT, CDR2 FQDESV (reference sequence). DNA for the CDR3: TGTGCCAGCAGCCTAGACATCCTCAATGAGCAGTTCTTC. It codes for CASSLDILNEQFF.

This chain uses TRBV29-1 with TRBJ2-7; 9 bases match TRBD1. J was trimmed by 2 bases and V by 0 bases; bases with no gene match: 5. The CDR3 runs to 15 residues. The V gene's germline CDR1 is SQVTM and CDR2 ANQGSEA. CDR3 protein: CSVEEIRQGAYEQYF. In DNA, the CDR3 is TGCAGCGTTGAAGAGATACGACAGGGGGCCTACGAGCAGTACTTC.